This T cell receptor beta chain was captured in a study of graft-versus-host responses after intestinal transplantation. Data came from immunoSEQ multiplex PCR; TCRdb stores just in-frame clones and leaves some out. The sample has about 130,000 clones; roughly nine tenths are singletons. Points on this clone: What it binds is unknown.

Trimming removed 4 bases from V and 8 bases from J, with 16 bases in between. The V gene's germline CDR1 is SGHVS and CDR2 FNYEAQ. The CDR3 is made up of 14 amino acids. Source: unstimulated CD4+ T cells sorted from spleen or lymph node cells, taken before intestinal transplant. V usage is TRBV7-6 and J usage is TRBJ2-3; TRBD1 or TRBD2 may be the D gene (6 bases each). The clonotype was recovered from a human donor who received an intestinal transplant. The CDR3 DNA is TGTGCCAGCAGCTCCTTTGGGGGGCTTACTACGCAGTATTTT. Translated, it gives CASSSFGGLTTQYF.